Included here is one T cell receptor (beta chain) sequence, with context. This record comes from a study of blood T cell repertoires in COVID-19. Study summary: The United States, Italy and Spain provided the acute and convalescent COVID-19 samples. PBMCs, B-cell-depleted T cells, or T cells provided the cDNA or gDNA that made up the material.

The V gene's germline CDR1 is KGHDR and CDR2 SFDVKD. The V segment lost 2 bases and the J segment 5 bases; nucleotides outside the gene matches: 3. The CDR3 sequence is 16 residues long. Authors' data handling: Nucleated cell counts were estimated from reference gene primer amplification. Some clones are missing from TCRdb's copy, which holds only in-frame ones; the method was immunoSEQ multiplex PCR. That table supplies the V and J calls and clone size; D and trimming were determined from the DNA. The table has approximately 260,000 clones, approximately 90% seen once. What was sequenced was peripheral blood. This clonotype was sampled from a woman in her forties who had recovered from COVID-19. This chain uses TRBV24-1 with TRBJ2-2; 11 nucleotides line up with TRBD1. CDR3: CATSDSGTGGTGELFF. CDR3 bases: TGTGCCACCAGTGATTCCGGGACAGGGGGAACCGGGGAGCTGTTTTTT.